Below are 32 T cell receptor beta chains sequenced from a single sample in a study of post-analysis software for immune sequencing data. General study findings and limits: Comparison of patients with controls showed about 5 TRBV segments more frequent in patients, TRBV5-6, TRBV5-1 and TRBV20-1 among them.

Their specific antigens are unknown. Incorporated into the TCR beta cDNA libraries were unique molecular identifiers, which served to reduce PCR and sequencing biases. TCRdb ran MiXCR on the PCR reads and lists one entry per CDR3 protein. The table has hundreds of thousands of distinct CDR3 sequences, around 50% seen once. The sequenced sample was blood. The source of these receptors is a girl aged 10-17 years with multiple sclerosis.

The rearrangement links TRBV6-5 to TRBJ2-7; 9 bases align to TRBD2. There are 14 residues in the CDR3. The germline CDR1 and CDR2 sequences are MNHEY and SVGAGI. V was pared by 6 bases and J by 7 bases, with 10 bases of the junction left unmatched. The CDR3 DNA reads TGTGCCAGCAGCTCCGGGACTAGCCCCGATGAGCAGTACTTC. It codes for CASSSGTSPDEQYF.

This clonotype was found a few times. The chain joins TRBV9 to TRBJ2-1; no clear D gene. V was cut by 0 bases and J by 4 bases, with 14 bases left in between. The CDR3 has 16 amino acids. Germline assignment: CDR1 SGDLS and CDR2 YYNGEE. CDR3 nucleotide sequence: TGTGCCAGCAGCGTAGAGGCCCCCGGAATATACAATGAGCAGTTCTTC. Translating it yields CASSVEAPGIYNEQFF.

The sample holds a few counts of this clonotype. The CDR3: CASSFQGDEQYF. The CDR3 bases are TGCGCCAGCAGCTTCCAGGGGGACGAGCAGTACTTC. The chain uses TRBV5-1 and TRBJ2-7; TRBD1 matches 7 bases. The V and J ends lost 2 bases and 5 bases, in that order; junction bases with no gene match: 1. The CDR3 spans 12 residues. The germline V gene encodes CDR1 SGHRS and CDR2 YFSETQ.

This rearrangement joins TRBV29-1 to TRBJ2-5, with 8 bases matching TRBD1. The CDR3 has 12 amino acids. CDR1 and CDR2 (germline): SQVTM, ANQGSEA. The CDR3 DNA reads TGCGCTACACAGGGGGGCGTAGAGACCCAGTACTTC. This gives the protein CATQGGVETQYF.

The chain recombines TRBV20-1 with TRBJ2-1, with no clear D. The CDR3 consists of 12 residues. V lost 3 bases, J lost 6 bases, and 9 bases lay in between. Per the germline V gene, CDR1 is DFQATT and CDR2 is SNEGSKA (reference sequence). CDR3 sequence: CSASNGLNEQFF. CDR3 in DNA: TGCAGTGCTAGCAACGGCCTCAATGAGCAGTTCTTC.

The rearrangement joins TRBV20-1 to TRBJ1-2, with 8 bases matching TRBD1. The J segment lost 4 bases and the V segment lost 6 bases, leaving 19 bases of the junction unmatched. The germline CDR1 and CDR2 sequences are DFQATT and SNEGSKA (reference sequence). The CDR3 is 17 amino acids. CDR3 coding DNA: TGCAGTGCCCACCATTCCCTTGGACAGGGTTGGACCTATGGCTACACCTTC. Protein: CSAHHSLGQGWTYGYTF.

The chain employs TRBV7-3 and TRBJ2-4; 7 bases are a match to TRBD1. The end of the DNA aligns better with TRBJ2-7, so the J call may be wrong. CDR1 and CDR2 (germline): SGHTA, FQGTGA. The CDR3 has 16 residues. Here the CDR3 reads CASSTIGTGVHYEQYF. CDR3 DNA sequence: TGTGCCAGCAGCACGATAGGAACAGGGGTTCACTACGAGCAGTACTTC.

The chain links TRBV10-3 to TRBJ2-5; D is undetermined. Germline V gene sequence: CDR1 ENHRY, CDR2 SYGVKD. Trimming removed 4 bases at V and 5 bases at J, with 11 bases between. The CDR3 sequence is 13 residues long. The CDR3 bases are TGTGCCATCAGTGCCGGCTCCCGTGAGACCCAGTACTTC. Protein: CAISAGSRETQYF.

The rearrangement joins TRBV11-1 to TRBJ2-7; either TRBD1 or TRBD2 may supply D (5 bases each). CDR1 is SGHAT and CDR2 is FQDESV in the germline V gene (reference sequence). V was clipped by 7 bases and J by 4 bases, with 14 bases between them. This CDR3 is 13 amino acids long. As DNA, the CDR3 is TGTGCCAGCACCGGGGACGTCGGATACGAGCAGTACTTC. It codes for CASTGDVGYEQYF.

The chain links TRBV6-1 to TRBJ2-6; no reliable D call. This CDR3 is built from 15 residues. V was cut by 8 bases and J by 0 bases, with 11 bases left in between. The germline gives CDR1 MNHNS, CDR2 SASEGT. The CDR3 loop reads CASGSLSSGANVLTF. Here the CDR3 DNA reads TGTGCCAGCGGAAGCCTTAGCTCTGGGGCCAACGTCCTGACTTTC.

This clonotype has a count of ten or more. CDR3 sequence (DNA): TGTGCCAGCCGGACAGGGGCCTACGAGCAGTACTTC. This gives the protein CASRTGAYEQYF. The gene calls are TRBV28 and TRBJ2-7, with 9 nucleotides matching TRBD1. Germline loops: CDR1 MDHEN, CDR2 SYDVKM. The CDR3 runs 12 residues. V gave up 8 bases and J gave up 2 bases; unmatched junction bases: 1.

J is TRBJ2-1 and V is TRBV12-3 or TRBV12-4, with TRBD2 matching over 12 bases. The CDR3 extends over 16 amino acids. With V trimmed by 5 bases and J by 6 bases, 8 bases remained unmatched. The CDR3 nucleotides are TGTGCCAGCAGTCCTCTAGCGGGGGGGCCGTTCAATGAGCAGTTCTTC. It translates to CASSPLAGGPFNEQFF.

V and J are TRBV20-1 and TRBJ2-1; 9 bases are shared with TRBD1. CDR3 size: 14 residues. The ends lost 6 bases at V and 2 bases at J; junction bases unmatched: 5. Germline V gene sequence: CDR1 DFQATT, CDR2 SNEGSKA (reference sequence). The CDR3 DNA sequence: TGCAGTGCGACCAGACAGGGGGCCTACAATGAGCAGTTCTTC. Protein sequence: CSATRQGAYNEQFF.

The rearrangement uses TRBV7-9 and TRBJ2-7; D is uncertain. The V end lost 2 bases, the J end lost 2 bases, and 10 bases lay between the germline ends. Germline V lookup: CDR1 SEHNR, CDR2 FQNEAQ (reference sequence). This CDR3 has 14 residues. CDR3 DNA sequence: TGTGCCAGCAGCTTAAAAGTCTTTCCCTACGAGCAGTACTTC. Translation: CASSLKVFPYEQYF.

The chain is built from TRBV12-3 or TRBV12-4 and TRBJ1-5; D is perhaps TRBD1 (5 bases). The CDR3 loop spans 14 amino acids. Trimming pared 4 bases from V and 0 bases from J, leaving 7 bases between. Written as DNA, the CDR3 is TGTGCCAGCAGTTCAGGGTTTAGCAATCAGCCCCAGCATTTT. This gives the protein CASSSGFSNQPQHF.

The rearrangement links TRBV27 to TRBJ2-3; 7 bases are a match to TRBD1. CDR1 is MNHEY and CDR2 is SMNVEV in the germline V gene (reference sequence). CDR3 length: 17 residues. V lost 3 bases and J lost 2; bases outside the gene matches: 11. Here the CDR3 reads CASSFERDRPFTDTQYF. The CDR3 nucleotides read TGTGCCAGCAGTTTCGAACGGGACAGACCATTCACAGATACGCAGTATTTT.

CDR3 loop: CASSWTKNIQYF. The CDR3 coding sequence is TGTGCCAGCAGCTGGACCAAAAACATTCAGTACTTC. The rearrangement uses TRBV6-1 and TRBJ2-4; D uncertain. This CDR3 is built from 12 residues. Trimming left V 6 bases short and J 2 bases short, with 5 bases between. CDR1 is MNHNS and CDR2 is SASEGT in the germline V gene.

The chain couples TRBV10-3 to TRBJ2-7; a possible D gene is TRBD2 (6 bases). CDR1 is ENHRY and CDR2 is SYGVKD in the germline V gene. The ends were cut back, 1 base at V and 3 bases at J, with 13 bases in the middle. The CDR3 length is 15 residues. The CDR3 DNA reads TGTGCCATCAGTGAGTTTGGAGGGGAAGGCTACGAGCAGTACTTC. This encodes CAISEFGGEGYEQYF.

This clonotype appeared a few times. The chain employs TRBV7-3 and TRBJ2-1; TRBD2 is a possible D gene (6 bases). The V gene lost 7 bases and the J gene lost 3 bases, with 16 bases spanning the gap. CDR1 and CDR2 (germline): SGHTA, FQGTGA. The CDR3 is 15 amino acids. The CDR3 DNA follows: TGTGCCAGCACGGAGGGATCAACCTTCTACAATGAGCAGTTCTTC. This encodes CASTEGSTFYNEQFF. Together with reference TRBV7-3 and TRBJ2-1, the CDR3 gives the full variable domain: GAGVSQTPSNKVTEKGKYVELRCDPISGHTALYWYRQSLGQGPEFLIYFQGTGAADDSGLPNDRFFAVRPEGSVSTLKIQRTERGDSAVYLCASTEGSTFYNEQFFGPGTRLTVL.

The CDR3 loop reads CASSTTTGEQYF. DNA for the CDR3: TGTGCCAGCAGCACCACCACCGGGGAGCAGTACTTC. V and J are TRBV7-3 and TRBJ2-4; D possibly corresponds to TRBD2 (5 bases). The CDR3 is made up of 12 amino acids. The germline V and J ends were trimmed by 5 bases and 13 bases, with 15 bases remaining between them. Per the germline V gene, CDR1 is SGHTA and CDR2 is FQGTGA.

The V call is TRBV18, the J call TRBJ2-5; D is tentatively TRBD1 or TRBD2 (5 bases each). Germline V gene lookup returns CDR1 KGHSH and CDR2 LQKENI. Trimming pared 6 bases from V and 3 bases from J, leaving 14 bases between. The CDR3 is made up of 14 amino acids. The CDR3 loop is CASSPREWKETQYF. The CDR3 DNA sequence: TGTGCCAGCTCCCCCAGGGAGTGGAAAGAGACCCAGTACTTC.

This chain links TRBV20-1 with TRBJ2-3; 7 nucleotides align to TRBD2. This CDR3 region has 15 residues. CDR1 DFQATT and CDR2 SNEGSKA come from the germline V gene (reference sequence). With V trimmed by 6 bases and J by 0 bases, 9 bases remained unmatched. CDR3 loop: CSAQTAGVSTDTQYF. CDR3 DNA: TGCAGTGCCCAGACCGCGGGAGTGAGCACAGATACGCAGTATTTT.

This clonotype was seen a few times. The chain carries TRBV10-3 and TRBJ2-5; maybe TRBD2 (5 bases). Per germline, CDR1 ENHRY and CDR2 SYGVKD. CDR3 length equals 12 residues. The V end was cut by 10 bases, the J end by 0 bases, with 9 bases between. This CDR3 reads CATSDYQETQYF. The CDR3 coding sequence is TGTGCCACCTCGGACTACCAAGAGACCCAGTACTTC.

This clonotype was detected a few times. The chain uses TRBV25-1 and TRBJ2-1, with 7 bases matching TRBD2. Germline V gene sequence: CDR1 MGHDK, CDR2 SYGVNS. V lost 3 bases, J lost 3 bases, and 11 bases stayed unmatched. The CDR3 is made up of 17 amino acids. This chain's CDR3 is CASSDPALAEIYNEQFF. CDR3 coding DNA: TGTGCCAGCAGTGACCCCGCGCTAGCGGAGATCTACAATGAGCAGTTCTTC.

This clonotype was recorded a few times. The chain couples TRBV3-1 to TRBJ1-6; 8 bases are shared with TRBD1. CDR3 size: 19 residues. Germline CDR1 reads LGHDT; CDR2 reads YNNKEL (reference sequence). The V gene end was trimmed by 0 bases and the J gene end by 5 bases; junction bases not matched to a gene: 12. Here the CDR3 reads CASSQDTRTGRYDNSPLHF. For the CDR3, the DNA is TGTGCCAGCAGCCAAGATACCCGGACAGGGCGGTATGATAATTCACCCCTCCACTTT.

This clonotype came up a few times. The rearrangement uses TRBV15 and TRBJ2-3, with 10 positions matching TRBD2. The V gene end was trimmed by 0 bases and the J gene end by 6 bases; junction bases not matched to a gene: 12. Germline lookup yields CDR1 LNHNV and CDR2 YYDKDF (reference sequence). The CDR3 runs to 18 residues. The CDR3 DNA is TGTGCCACCAGCAGAGAGGGATCTAGCGGGGGTCACACGGATACGCAGTATTTT. It encodes CATSREGSSGGHTDTQYF.

The J gene is TRBJ2-7, the V gene TRBV15; 10 nucleotides match TRBD1. The J call may be incorrect, as the DNA end agrees better with TRBJ2-5. The CDR3 spans 16 residues. Germline V gene sequence: CDR1 LNHNV, CDR2 YYDKDF (reference sequence). CDR3 amino acids: CATSREGQGILETQYF. CDR3 DNA: TGTGCCACCAGCAGAGAGGGACAGGGGATTTTGGAGACCCAGTACTTC.

This rearrangement joins TRBV7-2 to TRBJ2-5, with TRBD1 identical over 8 bases. With V trimmed by 4 bases and J by 5 bases, 3 bases remained unmatched. The CDR3 is made up of 13 amino acids. CDR1 is SGHTA and CDR2 is FQGNSA in the germline V gene. This CDR3 is CASSWTGTETQYF. CDR3 sequence (DNA): TGTGCCAGCAGCTGGACAGGGACTGAGACCCAGTACTTC.

This clonotype was observed a single time. J is TRBJ2-1 and V is TRBV15, with D tentatively TRBD2 (6 bases). Trimming cost V 0 bases and J 5 bases, with 14 bases left between them. In germline, CDR1 is LNHNV, CDR2 YYDKDF (reference sequence). CDR3 size: 16 residues. The CDR3 reads CATSRDAGPLDNEQFF. The CDR3 bases are TGTGCCACCAGCAGAGATGCGGGACCCCTAGACAATGAGCAGTTCTTC.

This sequence joins TRBV20-1 and TRBJ2-1, with 9 bases fitting TRBD2. The V gene end was trimmed by 5 bases and the J gene end by 7 bases; junction bases not matched to a gene: 12. CDR3 size: 15 residues. The germline V gene has CDR1 DFQATT and CDR2 SNEGSKA (reference sequence). CDR3 DNA sequence: TGCAGTGCTCCTAACGGGCGGGGGGGCGGAAATGAGCAGTTCTTC. It specifies CSAPNGRGGGNEQFF.

The rearrangement links TRBV29-1 to TRBJ1-1; a possible D gene is TRBD1 (6 bases). Germline CDR1 is SQVTM and CDR2 is ANQGSEA. The CDR3 has 12 residues. With 5 bases removed from V and 4 bases from J, the gap between germline ends came to 11 bases. The CDR3 nucleotides are TGCAGCGTTAAACAGGGCGGCACTGAAGCTTTCTTT. Its translation is CSVKQGGTEAFF.

V usage is TRBV7-9 and J usage is TRBJ2-3, with 7 nucleotides matching TRBD2. Unmatched junction bases numbered 8, after V lost 5 bases and J lost 3 bases. The CDR3 loop spans 15 amino acids. Germline V CDR1 and CDR2: SEHNR, FQNEAQ (reference sequence). CDR3 sequence reads: CASSPRIGGTDTQYF. The CDR3 DNA reads TGTGCCAGCAGCCCGCGCATCGGGGGGACAGATACGCAGTATTTT.